What follows describes a single T cell receptor (beta chain). What it binds is not known. The CDR3 consists of 16 residues. The V gene lost 4 bases and the J gene lost 1 base, with 16 bases spanning the gap. Germline CDR1 reads MDHEN; CDR2 reads SYDVKM. Sample-barcoded 5' priming and a J-beta primer mix drove a second PCR of about 7 to 11 cycles. Every molecule of cDNA carried a tag from a template-switch adaptor with 12 random nucleotides. All samples gave at least 2.5 million CDR3-containing paired-end reads. TCRdb called the 5' RACE reads again in MiXCR, with one record for every CDR3 protein. The profile covers just over 1 million distinct CDR3 sequences, with 45% appearing a single time and 15% to 20% taken by the ten largest. These data originate in a study of blood T cells in healthy people across ages. The study, taken as a whole, reports: It was found that TCR beta diversity correlated strongly with the percentage of naive T cells.

What was sequenced was blood. This receptor was obtained from a woman aged 55-69 years in good health. This sequence joins TRBV28 and TRBJ2-5; D uncertain. This CDR3 is CASSSPLVWAQETQYF. The CDR3 DNA is TGTGCCAGCAGTTCCCCGCTAGTATGGGCCCAAGAGACCCAGTACTTC.